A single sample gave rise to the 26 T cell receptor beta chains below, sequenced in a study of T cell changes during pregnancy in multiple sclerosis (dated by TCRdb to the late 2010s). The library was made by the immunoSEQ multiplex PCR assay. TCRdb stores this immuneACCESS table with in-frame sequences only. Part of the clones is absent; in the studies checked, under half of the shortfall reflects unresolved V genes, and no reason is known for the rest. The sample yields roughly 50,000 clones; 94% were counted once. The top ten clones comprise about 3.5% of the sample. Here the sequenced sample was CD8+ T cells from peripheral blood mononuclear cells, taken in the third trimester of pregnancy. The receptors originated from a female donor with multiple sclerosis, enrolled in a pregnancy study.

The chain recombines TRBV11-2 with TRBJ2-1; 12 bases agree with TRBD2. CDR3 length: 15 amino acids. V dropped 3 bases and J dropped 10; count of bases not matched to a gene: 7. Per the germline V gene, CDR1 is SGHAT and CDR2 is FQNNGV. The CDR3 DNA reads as TGTGCCAGCAGCTTCCTAGCGGGAGGGCATGGGGAGCAGTTCTTC. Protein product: CASSFLAGGHGEQFF.

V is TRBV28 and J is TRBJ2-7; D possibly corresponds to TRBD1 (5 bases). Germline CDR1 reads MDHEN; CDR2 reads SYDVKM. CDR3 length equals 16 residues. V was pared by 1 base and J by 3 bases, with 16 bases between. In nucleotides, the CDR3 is TGTGCCAGCAGTTTATCTGGGGCAGGGATTGTCTACGAGCAGTACTTC. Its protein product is CASSLSGAGIVYEQYF.

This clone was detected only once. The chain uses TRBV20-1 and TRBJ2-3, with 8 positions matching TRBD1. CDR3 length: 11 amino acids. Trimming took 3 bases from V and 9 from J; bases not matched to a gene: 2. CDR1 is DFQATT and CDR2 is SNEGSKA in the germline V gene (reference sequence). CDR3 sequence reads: CSARRQGTQYF. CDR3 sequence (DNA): TGCAGTGCTAGGCGACAGGGGACGCAGTATTTT.

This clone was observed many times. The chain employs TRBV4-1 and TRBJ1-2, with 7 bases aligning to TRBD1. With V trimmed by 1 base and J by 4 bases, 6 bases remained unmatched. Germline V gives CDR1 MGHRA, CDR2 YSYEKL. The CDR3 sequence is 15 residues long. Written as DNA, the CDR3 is TGCGCCAGCAGCCAAGGACAGGGTGATCTCTATGGCTACACCTTC. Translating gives CASSQGQGDLYGYTF.

The CDR3 is CASGLAEGYEQYF. The CDR3 DNA is TGTGCCAGCGGACTAGCGGAGGGCTACGAGCAGTACTTC. This chain joins TRBV6-1 and TRBJ2-5; 10 bases map to TRBD2. The assigned J gene may be wrong: the sequence end matches TRBJ2-7 better. The CDR3 spans 13 residues. Germline V gene data show CDR1 as MNHNS and CDR2 as SASEGT.

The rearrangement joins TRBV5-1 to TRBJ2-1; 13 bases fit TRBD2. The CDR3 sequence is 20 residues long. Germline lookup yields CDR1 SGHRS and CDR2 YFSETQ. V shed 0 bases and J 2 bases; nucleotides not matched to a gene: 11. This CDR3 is CASSLVRGLAGRAAYNEQFF. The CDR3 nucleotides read TGCGCCAGCAGCTTGGTTAGGGGACTAGCGGGACGGGCGGCCTACAATGAGCAGTTCTTC.

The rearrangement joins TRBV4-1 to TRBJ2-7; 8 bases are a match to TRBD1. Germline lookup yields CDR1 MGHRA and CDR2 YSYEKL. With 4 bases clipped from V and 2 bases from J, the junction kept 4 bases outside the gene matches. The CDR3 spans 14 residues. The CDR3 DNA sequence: TGCGCCAGCAGCCGTGACAGGGGCCCCTACGAGCAGTACTTC. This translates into CASSRDRGPYEQYF.

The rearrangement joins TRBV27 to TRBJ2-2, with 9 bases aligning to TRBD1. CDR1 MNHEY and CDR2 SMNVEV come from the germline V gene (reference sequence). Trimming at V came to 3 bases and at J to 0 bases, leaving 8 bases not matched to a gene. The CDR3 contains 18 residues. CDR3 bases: TGTGCCAGCAGTTTTTTAACAGGGGGCCCATCGAACACCGGGGAGCTGTTTTTT. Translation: CASSFLTGGPSNTGELFF.

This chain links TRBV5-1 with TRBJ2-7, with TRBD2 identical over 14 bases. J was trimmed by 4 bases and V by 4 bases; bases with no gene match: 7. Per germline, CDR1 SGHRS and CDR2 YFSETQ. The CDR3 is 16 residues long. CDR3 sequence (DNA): TGCGCCAGCAGCCTGGGACTAGCGGGAGAGAAATACGAGCAGTACTTC. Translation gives CASSLGLAGEKYEQYF. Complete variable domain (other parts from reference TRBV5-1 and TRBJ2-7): KAGVTQTPRYLIKTRGQQVTLSCSPISGHRSVSWYQQTPGQGLQFLFEYFSETQRNKGNFPGRFSGRQFSNSRSEMNVSTLELGDSALYLCASSLGLAGEKYEQYFGPGTRLTVT.

In nucleotides, the CDR3 is TGTGCCAGCAGCGTCCCCCGGGAGGGCCACGATGAGCAGTTCTTC. This codes for CASSVPREGHDEQFF. The chain links TRBV9 to TRBJ2-1; 8 bases map to TRBD2. Trimming took 2 bases from V and 8 from J; bases not matched to a gene: 9. The CDR3 loop spans 15 amino acids. Germline values: CDR1 SGDLS, CDR2 YYNGEE. The whole variable domain, remainder taken from reference TRBV9 and TRBJ2-1, is DSGVTQTPKHLITATGQRVTLRCSPRSGDLSVYWYQQSLDQGLQFLIQYYNGEERAKGNILERFSAQQFPDLHSELNLSSLELGDSALYFCASSVPREGHDEQFFGPGTRLTVL.

CDR3 region: CAILNPGQGDGYTF. DNA for the CDR3: TGTGCCATCCTGAACCCGGGACAGGGAGATGGCTACACCTTC. The chain couples TRBV10-3 to TRBJ1-2; 9 nucleotides line up with TRBD1. This CDR3 region has 14 residues. Trimming removed 8 bases from V and 6 bases from J; junction bases left unmatched: 10. Germline CDR1 reads ENHRY; CDR2 reads SYGVKD.

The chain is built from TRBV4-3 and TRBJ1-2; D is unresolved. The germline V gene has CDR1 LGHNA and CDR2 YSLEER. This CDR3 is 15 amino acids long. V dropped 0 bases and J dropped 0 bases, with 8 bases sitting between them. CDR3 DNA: TGCGCCAGCAGCCAAGATTGGCAGACTAACTATGGCTACACCTTC. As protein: CASSQDWQTNYGYTF.

The DNA of the CDR3 is TGTGCCAGCAGTTTATTAACCCACAGGGGATCCTACAATGAGCAGTTCTTC. Its translation: CASSLLTHRGSYNEQFF. The chain carries TRBV27 and TRBJ2-1, with 7 nucleotides matching TRBD1. This CDR3 comprises 17 residues. CDR1 is MNHEY and CDR2 is SMNVEV in the germline V gene (reference sequence). Losses at the gene ends were 1 base for V and 1 base for J; bases not matched to a gene: 7.

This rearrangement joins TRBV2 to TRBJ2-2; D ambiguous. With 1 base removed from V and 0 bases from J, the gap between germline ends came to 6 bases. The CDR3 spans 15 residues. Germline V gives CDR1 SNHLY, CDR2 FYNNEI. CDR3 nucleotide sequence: TGTGCCAGCAGTGAAGGACATTCGAACACCGGGGAGCTGTTTTTT. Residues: CASSEGHSNTGELFF.

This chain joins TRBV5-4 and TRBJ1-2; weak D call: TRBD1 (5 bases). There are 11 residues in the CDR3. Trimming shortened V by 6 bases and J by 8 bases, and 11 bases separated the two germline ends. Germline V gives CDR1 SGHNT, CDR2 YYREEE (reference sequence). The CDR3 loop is CASIGGGGYTF. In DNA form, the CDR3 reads TGTGCCAGCATCGGGGGGGGAGGCTACACCTTC.

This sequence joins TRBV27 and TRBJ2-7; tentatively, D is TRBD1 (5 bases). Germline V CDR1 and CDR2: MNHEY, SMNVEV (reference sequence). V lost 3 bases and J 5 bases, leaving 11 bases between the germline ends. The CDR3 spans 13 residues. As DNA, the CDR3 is TGTGCCAGCAGTTTCAGACAGACGGACGAGCAGTACTTC. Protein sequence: CASSFRQTDEQYF.

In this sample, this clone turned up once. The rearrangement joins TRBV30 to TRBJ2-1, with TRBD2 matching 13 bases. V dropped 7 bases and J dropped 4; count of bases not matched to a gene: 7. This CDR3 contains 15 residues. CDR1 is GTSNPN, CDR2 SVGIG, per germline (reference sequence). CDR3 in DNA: TGTGCCTTCCAGGGACTAGCGGGAACTTACAATGAGCAGTTCTTC. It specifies CAFQGLAGTYNEQFF.

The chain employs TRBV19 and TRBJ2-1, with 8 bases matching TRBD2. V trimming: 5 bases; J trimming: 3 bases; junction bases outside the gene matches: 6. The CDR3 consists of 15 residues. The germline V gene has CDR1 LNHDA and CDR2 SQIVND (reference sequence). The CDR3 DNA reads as TGTGCCAGTAGTGAGACCCTAGCGGGCTACAATGAGCAGTTCTTC. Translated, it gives CASSETLAGYNEQFF.

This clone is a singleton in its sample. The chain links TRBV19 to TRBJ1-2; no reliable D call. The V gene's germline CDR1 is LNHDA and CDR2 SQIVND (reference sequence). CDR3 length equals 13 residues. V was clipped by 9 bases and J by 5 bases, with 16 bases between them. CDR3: CASLGGRTYGYTF. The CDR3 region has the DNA TGTGCCAGCTTGGGAGGTAGGACGTATGGCTACACCTTC.

The CDR3 nucleotides are TGCGCCAGCAGCCAAGTTGGTCCGGGAGGCAGGAACACTGAAGCTTTCTTT. The encoded protein is CASSQVGPGGRNTEAFF. The chain carries TRBV4-3 and TRBJ1-1; D unresolved. Trimming pared 1 base from V and 1 base from J, leaving 16 bases between. Germline assignment: CDR1 LGHNA and CDR2 YSLEER. The length of the CDR3 is 17 residues.

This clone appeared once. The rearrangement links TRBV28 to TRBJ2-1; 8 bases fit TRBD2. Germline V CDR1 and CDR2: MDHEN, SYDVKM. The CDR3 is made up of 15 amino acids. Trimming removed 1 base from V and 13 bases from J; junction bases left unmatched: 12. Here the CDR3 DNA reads TGTGCCAGCAGTTTATTCCCAGCGGGAGCGTTTGAACAGTTCTTC. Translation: CASSLFPAGAFEQFF. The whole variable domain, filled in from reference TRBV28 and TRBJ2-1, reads DVKVTQSSRYLVKRTGEKVFLECVQDMDHENMFWYRQDPGLGLRLIYFSYDVKMKEKGDIPEGYSVSREKKERFSLILESASTNQTSMYLCASSLFPAGAFEQFFGPGTRLTVL.

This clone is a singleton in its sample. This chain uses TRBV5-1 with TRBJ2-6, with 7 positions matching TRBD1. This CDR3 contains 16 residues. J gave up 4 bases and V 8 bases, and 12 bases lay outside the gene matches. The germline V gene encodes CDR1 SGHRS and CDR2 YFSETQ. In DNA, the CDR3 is TGCGCCAGTCAATTTGGACAGGCCATCGGGGCCAACGTCCTGACTTTC. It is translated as CASQFGQAIGANVLTF. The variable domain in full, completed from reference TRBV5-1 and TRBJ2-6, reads KAGVTQTPRYLIKTRGQQVTLSCSPISGHRSVSWYQQTPGQGLQFLFEYFSETQRNKGNFPGRFSGRQFSNSRSEMNVSTLELGDSALYLCASQFGQAIGANVLTFGAGSRLTVL.

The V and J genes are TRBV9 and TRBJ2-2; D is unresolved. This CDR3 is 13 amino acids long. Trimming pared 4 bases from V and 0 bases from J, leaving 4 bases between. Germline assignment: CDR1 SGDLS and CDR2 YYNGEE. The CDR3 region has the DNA TGTGCCAGCAGCCCCTCGAACACCGGGGAGCTGTTTTTT. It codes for CASSPSNTGELFF. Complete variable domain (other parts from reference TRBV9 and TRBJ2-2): DSGVTQTPKHLITATGQRVTLRCSPRSGDLSVYWYQQSLDQGLQFLIQYYNGEERAKGNILERFSAQQFPDLHSELNLSSLELGDSALYFCASSPSNTGELFFGEGSRLTVL.

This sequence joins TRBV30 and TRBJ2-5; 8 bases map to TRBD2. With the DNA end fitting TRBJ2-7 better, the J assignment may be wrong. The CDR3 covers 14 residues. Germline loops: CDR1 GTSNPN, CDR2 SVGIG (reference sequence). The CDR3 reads CAWTETSGSYEQYF. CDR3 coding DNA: TGTGCCTGGACTGAAACTAGCGGTTCCTACGAGCAGTACTTC.

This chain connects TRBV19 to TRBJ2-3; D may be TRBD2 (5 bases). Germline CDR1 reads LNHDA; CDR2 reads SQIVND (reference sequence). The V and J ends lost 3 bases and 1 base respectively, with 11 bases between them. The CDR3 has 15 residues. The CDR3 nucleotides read TGTGCCAGTAGTATCTATAGCGAAGGCACAGATACGCAGTATTTT. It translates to CASSIYSEGTDTQYF.

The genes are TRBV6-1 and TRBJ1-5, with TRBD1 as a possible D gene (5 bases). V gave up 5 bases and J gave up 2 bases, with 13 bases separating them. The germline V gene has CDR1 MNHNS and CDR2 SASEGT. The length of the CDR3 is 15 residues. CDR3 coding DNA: TGTGCCAGCAGTTTACCAGGGCTGGGCAATCAGCCCCAGCATTTT. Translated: CASSLPGLGNQPQHF.